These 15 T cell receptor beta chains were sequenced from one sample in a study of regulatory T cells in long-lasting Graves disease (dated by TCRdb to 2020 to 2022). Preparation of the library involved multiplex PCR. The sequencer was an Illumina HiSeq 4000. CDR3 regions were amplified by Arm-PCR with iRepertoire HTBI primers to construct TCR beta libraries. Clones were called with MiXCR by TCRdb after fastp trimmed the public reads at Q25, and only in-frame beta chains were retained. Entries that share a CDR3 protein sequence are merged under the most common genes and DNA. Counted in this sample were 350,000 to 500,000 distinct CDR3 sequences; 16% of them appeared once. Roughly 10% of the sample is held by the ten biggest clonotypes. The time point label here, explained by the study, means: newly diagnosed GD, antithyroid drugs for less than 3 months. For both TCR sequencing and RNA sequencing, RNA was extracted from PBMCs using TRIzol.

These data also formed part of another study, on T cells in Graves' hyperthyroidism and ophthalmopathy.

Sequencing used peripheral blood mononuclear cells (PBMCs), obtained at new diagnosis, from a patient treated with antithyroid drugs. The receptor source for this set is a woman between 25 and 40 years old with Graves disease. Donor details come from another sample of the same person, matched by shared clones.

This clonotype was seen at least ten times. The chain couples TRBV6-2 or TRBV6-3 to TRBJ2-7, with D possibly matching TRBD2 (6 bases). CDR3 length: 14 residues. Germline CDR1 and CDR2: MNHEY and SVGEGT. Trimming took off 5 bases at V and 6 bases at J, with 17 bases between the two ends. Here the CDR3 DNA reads TGTGCCAGCAGTCCCTCGCGGGATACGGCCGAGCAGTACTTC. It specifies CASSPSRDTAEQYF.

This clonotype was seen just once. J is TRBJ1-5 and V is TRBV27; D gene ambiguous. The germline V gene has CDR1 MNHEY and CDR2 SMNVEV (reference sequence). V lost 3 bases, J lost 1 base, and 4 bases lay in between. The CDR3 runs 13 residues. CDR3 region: CASSFQSNQPQHF. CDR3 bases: TGTGCCAGCAGTTTCCAGAGCAATCAGCCCCAGCATTTT.

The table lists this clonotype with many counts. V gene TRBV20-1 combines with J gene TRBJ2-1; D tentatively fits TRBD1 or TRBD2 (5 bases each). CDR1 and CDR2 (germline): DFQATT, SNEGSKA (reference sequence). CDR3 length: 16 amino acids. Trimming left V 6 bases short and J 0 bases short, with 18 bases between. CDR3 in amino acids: CSAGAAFRSSYNEQFF. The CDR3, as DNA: TGCAGTGCCGGGGCGGCTTTTAGGAGCTCCTACAATGAGCAGTTCTTC.

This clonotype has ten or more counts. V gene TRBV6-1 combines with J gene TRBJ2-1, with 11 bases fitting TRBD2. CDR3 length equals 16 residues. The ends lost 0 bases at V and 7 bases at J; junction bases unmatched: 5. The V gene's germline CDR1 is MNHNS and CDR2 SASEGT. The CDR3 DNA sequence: TGTGCCAGCAGTGAAGCTAGCGGGAGGGCTCGGAATGAGCAGTTCTTC. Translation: CASSEASGRARNEQFF.

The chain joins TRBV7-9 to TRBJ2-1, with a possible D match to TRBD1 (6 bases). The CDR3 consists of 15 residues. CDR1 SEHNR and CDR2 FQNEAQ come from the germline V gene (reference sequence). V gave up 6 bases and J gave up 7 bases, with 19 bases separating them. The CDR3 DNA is TGTGCCAGCAGGCCTACGAGACAGGAAGAAAATGAGCAGTTCTTC. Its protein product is CASRPTRQEENEQFF.

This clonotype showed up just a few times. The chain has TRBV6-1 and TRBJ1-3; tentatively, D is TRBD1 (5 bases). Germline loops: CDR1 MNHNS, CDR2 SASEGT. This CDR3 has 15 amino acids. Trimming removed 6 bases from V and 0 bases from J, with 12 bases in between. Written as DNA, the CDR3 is TGTGCCAGCAGACCCGGGACCGACTCTGGAAACACCATATATTTT. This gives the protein CASRPGTDSGNTIYF.

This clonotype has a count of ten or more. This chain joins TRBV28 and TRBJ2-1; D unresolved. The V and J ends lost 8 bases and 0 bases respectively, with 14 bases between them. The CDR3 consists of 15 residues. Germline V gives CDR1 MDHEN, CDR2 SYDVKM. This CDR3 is CASAPPASSYNEQFF. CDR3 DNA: TGTGCCAGCGCTCCCCCGGCGAGCTCCTACAATGAGCAGTTCTTC. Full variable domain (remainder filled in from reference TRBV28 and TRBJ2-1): DVKVTQSSRYLVKRTGEKVFLECVQDMDHENMFWYRQDPGLGLRLIYFSYDVKMKEKGDIPEGYSVSREKKERFSLILESASTNQTSMYLCASAPPASSYNEQFFGPGTRLTVL.

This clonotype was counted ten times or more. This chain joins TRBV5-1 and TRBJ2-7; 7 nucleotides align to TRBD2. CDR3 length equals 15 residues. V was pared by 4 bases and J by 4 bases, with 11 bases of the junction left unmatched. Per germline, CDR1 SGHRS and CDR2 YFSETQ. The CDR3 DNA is TGCGCCAGCAGCCATGCAGGACTAGAGGTTTACGAGCAGTACTTC. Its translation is CASSHAGLEVYEQYF.

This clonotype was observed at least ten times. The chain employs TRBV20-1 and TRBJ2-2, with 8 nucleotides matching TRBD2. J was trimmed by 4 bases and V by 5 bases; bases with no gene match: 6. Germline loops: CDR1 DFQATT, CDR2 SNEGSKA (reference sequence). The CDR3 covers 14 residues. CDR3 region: CSAERERSTGELFF. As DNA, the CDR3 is TGCAGTGCTGAGCGGGAGAGATCCACCGGGGAGCTGTTTTTT.

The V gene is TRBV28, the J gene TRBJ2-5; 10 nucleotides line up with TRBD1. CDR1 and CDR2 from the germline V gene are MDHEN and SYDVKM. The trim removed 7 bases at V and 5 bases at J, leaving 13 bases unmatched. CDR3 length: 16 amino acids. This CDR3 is CASTPAGTGVWETQYF. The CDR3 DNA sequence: TGTGCCAGCACTCCGGCCGGGACAGGGGTATGGGAGACCCAGTACTTC.

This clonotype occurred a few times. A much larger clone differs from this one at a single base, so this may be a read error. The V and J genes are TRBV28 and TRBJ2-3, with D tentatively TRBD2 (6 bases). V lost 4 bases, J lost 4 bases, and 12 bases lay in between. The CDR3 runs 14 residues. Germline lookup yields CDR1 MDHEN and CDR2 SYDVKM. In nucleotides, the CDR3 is TGTGCCAGCAGTTCTAGCGAGGGCGCAGATACGCAGTATTTT. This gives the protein CASSSSEGADTQYF.

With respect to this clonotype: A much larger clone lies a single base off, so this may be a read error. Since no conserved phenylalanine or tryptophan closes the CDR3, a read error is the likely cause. CDR3 residues: CASSTTWESPIRGYTL. CDR3 DNA: TGTGCCAGCAGCACTACCTGGGAGTCCCCTATTAGAGGCTACACCCTC. V and J are TRBV7-2 and TRBJ1-2; D ambiguous. Germline CDR1 SGHTA, CDR2 FQGNSA. Trimming shortened V by 5 bases and J by 8 bases, and 24 bases separated the two germline ends. The CDR3 runs 16 residues.

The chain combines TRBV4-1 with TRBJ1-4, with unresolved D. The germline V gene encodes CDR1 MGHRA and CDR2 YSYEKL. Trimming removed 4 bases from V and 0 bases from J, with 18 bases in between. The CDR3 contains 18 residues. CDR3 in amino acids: CASSPIPQADATNEKLFF. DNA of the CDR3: TGCGCCAGCAGCCCCATTCCTCAGGCGGATGCAACTAATGAAAAACTGTTTTTT.

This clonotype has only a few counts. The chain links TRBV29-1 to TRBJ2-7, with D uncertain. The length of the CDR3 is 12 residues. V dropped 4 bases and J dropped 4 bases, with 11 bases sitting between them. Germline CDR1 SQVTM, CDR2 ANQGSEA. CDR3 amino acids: CSVGSGRYEQYF. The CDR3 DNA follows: TGCAGCGTTGGTTCGGGTAGGTACGAGCAGTACTTC.

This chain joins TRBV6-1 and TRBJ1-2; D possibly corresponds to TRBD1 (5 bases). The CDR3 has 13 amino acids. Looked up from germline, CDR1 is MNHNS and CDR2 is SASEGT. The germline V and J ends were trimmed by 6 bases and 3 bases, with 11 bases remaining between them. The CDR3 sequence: CASSTREDYGYTF. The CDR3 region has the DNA TGTGCCAGCAGCACCAGGGAGGACTATGGCTACACCTTC.